The entry below gives a single T cell receptor beta chain sequence along with its context. Its antigen is unknown. This sample was included in a study of STAT5B mutations in CD4+ large granular lymphocyte leukemia. Study details: Among healthy donors, a particular HLA allele went with more CDR3 'QG' motifs. Study outcomes and limitations: Main leukemic clonotypes were patient-specific, but roughly 25% appeared at low frequency elsewhere. Higher CD4+ than CD8+ T-LGLL clonality might reflect small sample size.

This CDR3 is 12 amino acids long. V was pared by 5 bases and J by 8 bases, with 12 bases between. CDR1 is LNHDA and CDR2 is SQIVND in the germline V gene (reference sequence). The assay was run at survey level. Sequencing used immunoSEQ multiplex PCR; TCRdb keeps in-frame clones, though not all of them. This table has 48,000 or so clones, roughly two thirds appearing once. This sequence joins TRBV19 and TRBJ2-5, with TRBD2 as a possible D gene (6 bases). Input material: CD4+ T cells from blood buffy coats. The receptor was isolated from a human donor in good health. For the CDR3, the DNA is TGTGCCAGTAGTGTGGTGGGGGGAACCCAGTACTTC. Residues: CASSVVGGTQYF.